In its sample, the clone carrying this T cell receptor (beta chain) was seen once. CDR3 and TCR beta VDJ profiling relied on a genomic DNA template. TCRdb re-called the reads with MiXCR, one entry per CDR3 protein. Of 150,000 to 200,000 distinct CDR3 sequences in the sample, about 60% were seen once. The data derive from a study of CD8+CD57+ T cells in acquired aplastic anemia. The CDR3 has 14 residues. Trimming removed 4 bases at V and 3 bases at J, with 12 bases between. CDR1 is SEHNR and CDR2 is FQNEAQ in the germline V gene (reference sequence). The chain carries TRBV7-9 and TRBJ1-1; possibly TRBD1 for D (6 bases). Sequencing was done on a sample of sorted CD4+, CD8+, or CD8+CD57+ T cells (not recorded which) from PBMCs. The origin of this receptor is a human donor in good health. CDR3 residues: CASSWGASHTEAFF. The CDR3 DNA reads TGTGCCAGCAGCTGGGGGGCTTCCCACACTGAAGCTTTCTTT.